Below, 10 T cell receptor beta chains from the same sample are listed, as sequenced in a study of T cells in Graves' hyperthyroidism and ophthalmopathy. Amplification of TCR beta CDR3 regions used RNA as the template. The HTBI primer set was used in a first-round RT-PCR of the TCR CDR3. A single record per CDR3 protein comes from TCRdb applying MiXCR to the multiplex PCR reads. The sample has 500,000 to 550,000 distinct CDR3 sequences; just under 20% are singletons. Sequenced input: blood. Every receptor here comes from a middle-aged man with Graves' ophthalmopathy.

The genes are TRBV5-1 and TRBJ1-2; TRBD1 matches 7 bases. This CDR3 region has 15 residues. J lost 4 bases, V lost 3 bases, and 9 bases had no gene match. Germline lookup yields CDR1 SGHRS and CDR2 YFSETQ. CDR3 protein: CASSSSRDRAYGYTF. The CDR3 DNA reads as TGCGCCAGCAGCTCCTCCCGGGACAGAGCCTATGGCTACACCTTC. The whole variable domain, filled in from reference TRBV5-1 and TRBJ1-2, reads KAGVTQTPRYLIKTRGQQVTLSCSPISGHRSVSWYQQTPGQGLQFLFEYFSETQRNKGNFPGRFSGRQFSNSRSEMNVSTLELGDSALYLCASSSSRDRAYGYTFGSGTRLTVV.

The sample holds many counts of this clonotype. CDR3 coding DNA: TGTGCCAGCAGCCGTAGCGGGACTGAAGCTTTCTTT. Translating gives CASSRSGTEAFF. The chain uses TRBV7-8 and TRBJ1-1, with D uncertain. This CDR3 has 12 amino acids. V was clipped by 5 bases and J by 5 bases, with 9 bases between them. Germline assignment: CDR1 SGHVS and CDR2 FQNEAQ.

This clonotype was picked up a small number of times. The chain carries TRBV6-1 and TRBJ2-2, with unresolved D. Deletions cut 4 bases from V and 1 base from J, with 7 bases between. Germline CDR1 reads MNHNS; CDR2 reads SASEGT. The CDR3 length is 14 residues. CDR3 nucleotides: TGTGCCAGCAGTGGGGCAGTGAACACCGGGGAGCTGTTTTTT. This encodes CASSGAVNTGELFF.

There are many counts of this clonotype. The chain joins TRBV5-1 to TRBJ2-7; 7 nucleotides agree with TRBD1. Per the germline V gene, CDR1 is SGHRS and CDR2 is YFSETQ. This CDR3 contains 13 residues. The V and J ends lost 4 bases and 1 base, in that order; junction bases with no gene match: 2. CDR3 residues: CASSMGQSYEQYF. The DNA for the CDR3 is TGCGCCAGCAGCATGGGACAGTCCTACGAGCAGTACTTC.

This clonotype was observed a few times. This rearrangement joins TRBV7-2 to TRBJ1-5; TRBD1 is a possible D gene (6 bases). This CDR3 region has 15 residues. Deletions cut 4 bases from V and 3 bases from J, with 13 bases between. Looked up from germline, CDR1 is SGHTA and CDR2 is FQGNSA. CDR3 protein: CASSSSGGDNQPQHF. In nucleotides, the CDR3 is TGTGCCAGCAGCTCATCGGGGGGCGACAATCAGCCCCAGCATTTT.

CDR3 nucleotide sequence: TGTGCCAGTAGTATCATCCCCCCGGATGGCAGGGTCTACGAGCAGTACTTC. Residues: CASSIIPPDGRVYEQYF. V is TRBV19 and J is TRBJ2-7; D possibly corresponds to TRBD1 (5 bases). The CDR3 has 17 amino acids. Germline V lookup: CDR1 LNHDA, CDR2 SQIVND (reference sequence). With 3 bases removed from V and 3 bases from J, the gap between germline ends came to 21 bases.

This clonotype occurred a few times. The CDR3 DNA reads as TGTGCCAGTAGGAGGGGGCAGGGGAATGAGCAGTTCTTC. Protein product: CASRRGQGNEQFF. The chain recombines TRBV19 with TRBJ2-1; 7 nucleotides line up with TRBD1. Germline V gene sequence: CDR1 LNHDA, CDR2 SQIVND (reference sequence). CDR3 size: 13 residues. V lost 6 bases and J lost 7; bases outside the gene matches: 6.

The chain uses TRBV5-6 and TRBJ1-2; 12 bases are a match to TRBD1. The CDR3 totals 16 residues. Germline V gene data show CDR1 as SGHDT and CDR2 as YYEEEE. V lost 3 bases to trimming and J lost 8 bases; unmatched junction nucleotides: 11. The CDR3 DNA reads as TGTGCCAGCAGCTCCCCTTGGGACAGGGGGCAAGAGGGCTACACCTTC. Translation gives CASSSPWDRGQEGYTF.

This clonotype has just a few counts. The chain couples TRBV5-8 to TRBJ2-7; D is unclear. The V gene's germline CDR1 is SGHTS and CDR2 YDEGEE. Trimming shortened V by 0 bases and J by 6 bases, and 13 bases separated the two germline ends. The length of the CDR3 is 14 residues. In DNA form, the CDR3 reads TGTGCCAGCAGCTTGGGGCAGAGCTCAGGCGAGCAGTACTTC. Translating it yields CASSLGQSSGEQYF.

This clonotype has ten or more counts. V is TRBV28 and J is TRBJ1-5; D perhaps matches TRBD1 (5 bases). V lost 5 bases and J 2 bases, leaving 16 bases between the germline ends. This CDR3 has 16 residues. The V gene's germline CDR1 is MDHEN and CDR2 SYDVKM. The CDR3 coding sequence is TGTGCCAGCAGTCCCGAGGTCGGGGCGGGCAATCAGCCCCAGCATTTT. Amino acids: CASSPEVGAGNQPQHF.